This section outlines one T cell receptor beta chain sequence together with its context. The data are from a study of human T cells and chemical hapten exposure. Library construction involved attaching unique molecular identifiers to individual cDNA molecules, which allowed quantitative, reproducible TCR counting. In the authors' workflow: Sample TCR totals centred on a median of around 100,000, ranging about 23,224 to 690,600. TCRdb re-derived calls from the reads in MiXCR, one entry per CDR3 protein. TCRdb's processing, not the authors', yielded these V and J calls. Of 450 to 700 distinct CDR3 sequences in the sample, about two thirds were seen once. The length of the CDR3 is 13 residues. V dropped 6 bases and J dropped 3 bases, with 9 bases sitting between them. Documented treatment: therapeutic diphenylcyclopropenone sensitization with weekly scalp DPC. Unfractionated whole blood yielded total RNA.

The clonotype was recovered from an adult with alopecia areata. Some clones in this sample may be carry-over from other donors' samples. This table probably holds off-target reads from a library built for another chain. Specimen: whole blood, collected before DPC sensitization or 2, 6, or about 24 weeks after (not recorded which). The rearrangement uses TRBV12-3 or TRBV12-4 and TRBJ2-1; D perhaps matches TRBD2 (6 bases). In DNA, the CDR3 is TGTGCCAGCAGCGGGAGCCGCTACAATGAGCAGTTCTTC. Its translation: CASSGSRYNEQFF.